The clone carrying this TCR beta chain was observed many times. Through Arm-PCR of CDR3 regions and iRepertoire HTBI primers, TCR beta libraries were built. TCRdb re-called the multiplex PCR reads with MiXCR, one entry per CDR3 protein. In the table there are 360,000 or so distinct CDR3 sequences, about 23% of which are singletons. These data are taken from a study of regulatory T cells in long-lasting Graves disease. Time point described: persistent/refractory GD, antithyroid drugs over 5 years with positive TRAb. The authors made the TCR library using RNA they extracted from PBMCs. The V gene lost 5 bases and the J gene lost 2 bases, with 13 bases spanning the gap. Germline V lookup: CDR1 MDHEN, CDR2 SYDVKM. The CDR3 sequence is 14 residues long.

This TCR was sampled from a woman aged 40-49 years with Graves disease. The V and J genes are TRBV28 and TRBJ2-7, with a weak D call TRBD1 (5 bases). Sequencing used peripheral blood mononuclear cells (PBMCs), obtained when the disease was refractory, from a patient treated with antithyroid drugs. The CDR3 sequence: CASSPGHPPYEQYF. Written as DNA, the CDR3 is TGTGCCAGCAGTCCTGGACACCCACCCTACGAGCAGTACTTC.